This TCR beta chain emerged from a study of Ad26.COV2.S vaccination and SARS-CoV-2 variants. The treatment denotes: roughly 20 received Ad26.COV2.S at low or high dose, single or two shots; 5 received placebo; per-sample allocation not given. Sampling occurred on day 63 after the first vaccine or placebo injection. Remarks on this clone: Its antigen is not identified.

The V end lost 2 bases, the J end lost 2 bases, and 7 bases lay between the germline ends. The germline gives CDR1 MDHEN, CDR2 SYDVKM. The CDR3 loop spans 13 amino acids. Broader study findings: The analyses of TCR breadth and depth may have understated the size of total T cell responses.

Sequenced by immunoSEQ multiplex PCR; TCRdb stores in-frame clones only, minus some. The repertoire holds about 470,000 clones, with about 90% as singletons. The sample consisted of peripheral blood, taken in a trial of Ad26.COV2.S vaccine versus placebo. V and J are TRBV28 and TRBJ2-7, with a weak D call TRBD2 (5 bases). This clonotype was obtained from a person aged 18-60 years who received the Ad26.COV2.S COVID-19 vaccine or a placebo. The CDR3 DNA sequence: TGTGCCAGCAGTTTAAGGAGGCCCTACGAGCAGTACTTC. It yields the protein CASSLRRPYEQYF.